What follows are 27 T cell receptor beta chains derived from one specimen sequenced in a study of identical twins. From the 5' RACE reads, TCRdb called clonotypes with MiXCR, one entry per CDR3 protein. The sample records about 220,000 distinct CDR3 sequences, about 7.5% being singletons. This sample also belongs to another study, concerning yellow fever vaccine responses in identical twins.

Sequencing was carried out using CD8+ T cells sorted from blood. The origin of the receptors is a woman between 18 and 30 years old in good health.

This clonotype was counted many times. The genes are TRBV5-1 and TRBJ2-7, with TRBD2 as a possible D gene (5 bases). Germline loops: CDR1 SGHRS, CDR2 YFSETQ. V was pared by 0 bases and J by 5 bases, with 15 bases between. This CDR3 is built from 15 residues. The CDR3: CASSLELASYDEQYF. CDR3 DNA: TGCGCCAGCAGCTTGGAACTCGCTAGCTATGACGAGCAGTACTTC. The full variable domain, its missing parts supplied by reference TRBV5-1 and TRBJ2-7, is KAGVTQTPRYLIKTRGQQVTLSCSPISGHRSVSWYQQTPGQGLQFLFEYFSETQRNKGNFPGRFSGRQFSNSRSEMNVSTLELGDSALYLCASSLELASYDEQYFGPGTRLTVT.

This clonotype was seen more than once but under ten times. The V call is TRBV3-1, the J call TRBJ1-2; 8 nucleotides line up with TRBD1. The CDR3 is 19 amino acids. The germline gives CDR1 LGHDT, CDR2 YNNKEL (reference sequence). V lost 5 bases and J lost 4; bases outside the gene matches: 21. The CDR3 DNA reads TGTGCCAGCAGCGAAGTTCGGGCAGGGGGCCTTTCCCCTTTCTATGGCTACACCTTC. Protein: CASSEVRAGGLSPFYGYTF.

This clonotype has a count of ten or more. The chain combines TRBV7-9 with TRBJ2-3; D call uncertain. The CDR3 loop spans 14 amino acids. Germline V gives CDR1 SEHNR, CDR2 FQNEAQ (reference sequence). V lost 0 bases and J lost 6, with 10 bases in between. CDR3 amino acids: CASSLAFDQDTQYF. The DNA for the CDR3 is TGTGCCAGCAGCTTAGCCTTTGATCAGGATACGCAGTATTTT.

This clonotype showed up just a few times. The chain couples TRBV12-3 or TRBV12-4 to TRBJ2-3; D is ambiguous. The CDR3 sequence is 15 residues long. V dropped 2 bases and J dropped 3 bases, with 12 bases sitting between them. The CDR3, as DNA: TGTGCCAGCAGTTTACAGGCAGTTATGACAGATACGCAGTATTTT. This sequence encodes CASSLQAVMTDTQYF.

This clonotype turned up a few times. The genes are TRBV2 and TRBJ2-7; 7 positions match TRBD2. Germline V CDR1 and CDR2: SNHLY, FYNNEI. The length of the CDR3 is 15 residues. Trimming took 3 bases from V and 2 from J; bases not matched to a gene: 7. The CDR3 bases are TGTGCCAGCAGTGAGTATGAAGCGGGAACCTACGAGCAGTACTTC. Its translation is CASSEYEAGTYEQYF.

This clonotype was seen repeatedly, ten times or more. The rearrangement uses TRBV4-1 and TRBJ2-1; 14 bases are a match to TRBD2. The V gene's germline CDR1 is MGHRA and CDR2 YSYEKL. The CDR3 spans 18 residues. The J segment lost 0 bases and the V segment lost 4 bases, leaving 5 bases of the junction unmatched. Here the CDR3 reads CASSRGTSGGRSYNEQFF. In DNA, the CDR3 is TGCGCCAGCAGCCGCGGGACTAGCGGGGGCCGCTCCTACAATGAGCAGTTCTTC.

The chain links TRBV5-6 to TRBJ2-1, with no clear D. CDR3 length equals 12 residues. Germline V gene data show CDR1 as SGHDT and CDR2 as YYEEEE. Trimming cost V 2 bases and J 9 bases, with 9 bases left between them. In DNA form, the CDR3 reads TGTGCCAGCAGCTTTTTCTCATCTGAGCAGTTCTTC. Its protein product is CASSFFSSEQFF.

This clonotype was observed a handful of times. The chain employs TRBV19 and TRBJ1-1; 10 bases are a match to TRBD1. This CDR3 has 14 residues. V was pared by 5 bases and J by 6 bases, with 6 bases of the junction left unmatched. Germline V gene lookup returns CDR1 LNHDA and CDR2 SQIVND (reference sequence). CDR3 residues: CASSVDRGLAEAFF. The CDR3 coding sequence is TGTGCCAGTAGTGTCGACAGGGGGCTCGCTGAAGCTTTCTTT.

This clonotype was counted many times. The chain is built from TRBV12-3 or TRBV12-4 and TRBJ2-1, with 9 bases identical to TRBD1. J was trimmed by 7 bases and V by 7 bases; bases with no gene match: 5. This CDR3 is 13 amino acids long. The DNA of the CDR3 is TGTGCCAGCACCCCGGACAGGGGTAATGAGCAGTTCTTC. The encoded protein is CASTPDRGNEQFF.

The chain has TRBV2 and TRBJ2-1; D gene unclear. CDR3 size: 11 residues. CDR1 and CDR2 from the germline V gene are SNHLY and FYNNEI. The CDR3 sequence: CAVPSYNEQFF. The CDR3, as DNA: TGTGCTGTTCCCTCCTACAATGAGCAGTTCTTC.

This clonotype was seen a few times. The CDR3 sequence is CASRTGAGGQPQHF. The CDR3 DNA follows: TGTGCCAGCAGGACAGGGGCTGGGGGACAGCCCCAGCATTTT. The V call is TRBV6-1, the J call TRBJ1-5; TRBD1 agrees at 8 bases. V trimming: 6 bases; J trimming: 7 bases; junction bases outside the gene matches: 8. Germline V gene sequence: CDR1 MNHNS, CDR2 SASEGT. The CDR3 has 14 residues.

This clonotype was detected only a few times. This chain connects TRBV25-1 to TRBJ2-1, with D perhaps matching TRBD1 or TRBD2 (5 bases each). The CDR3 extends over 14 amino acids. V was clipped by 5 bases and J by 6 bases, with 14 bases between them. In germline, CDR1 is MGHDK, CDR2 SYGVNS. The CDR3 loop reads CASSSPGTPNEQFF. The CDR3 coding sequence is TGTGCCAGCAGTTCCCCCGGGACCCCCAATGAGCAGTTCTTC.

This clonotype was seen a handful of times. This chain connects TRBV5-1 to TRBJ2-7, with D possibly TRBD2 on 6 matching bases. V was shortened by 2 bases and J by 2 bases, with 23 bases between the two germline ends. CDR1 is SGHRS, CDR2 YFSETQ, per germline. This CDR3 comprises 18 residues. CDR3: CASSFRSIVGGSTYEQYF. The CDR3 DNA reads TGCGCCAGCAGCTTTCGGTCTATCGTGGGAGGTTCCACCTACGAGCAGTACTTC.

This clonotype was picked up a small number of times. This chain connects TRBV14 to TRBJ2-1; unclear D gene. This CDR3 has 12 residues. Germline V gene sequence: CDR1 SGHDN, CDR2 FVKESK. V dropped 1 base and J dropped 10 bases, with 8 bases sitting between them. This chain's CDR3 is CASSQVAWEQFF. The DNA for the CDR3 is TGTGCCAGCAGCCAAGTAGCCTGGGAGCAGTTCTTC.

This clonotype was detected many times. This chain joins TRBV12-3 or TRBV12-4 and TRBJ2-3; D may be TRBD1 (6 bases). V was clipped by 1 base and J by 0 bases, with 8 bases between them. The CDR3 covers 15 residues. The chain's CDR3 is CASSLGTASTDTQYF. CDR3 DNA sequence: TGTGCCAGCAGTTTAGGGACAGCTAGCACAGATACGCAGTATTTT.

This clonotype has just a few counts. The chain recombines TRBV9 with TRBJ2-7, with D maybe TRBD1 (6 bases). This CDR3 contains 14 residues. Germline values: CDR1 SGDLS, CDR2 YYNGEE. Trimming took 4 bases from V and 1 from J, leaving 12 bases between them. The CDR3 loop is CASSPPGQSYEQYF. In DNA form, the CDR3 reads TGTGCCAGCAGCCCACCGGGACAATCCTACGAGCAGTACTTC.

The chain employs TRBV24-1 and TRBJ2-5, with 10 bases lining up with TRBD1. There are 16 residues in the CDR3. V lost 3 bases to trimming and J lost 2 bases; unmatched junction nucleotides: 5. The germline CDR1 and CDR2 sequences are KGHDR and SFDVKD. This CDR3 reads CATSDRDRGIQETQYF. The CDR3 DNA reads TGTGCCACCAGTGATCGGGACAGGGGAATTCAAGAGACCCAGTACTTC.

This clonotype was seen ten or more times. The CDR3 is CASSQDAGTGTDTQYF. The CDR3 DNA follows: TGCGCCAGCAGCCAAGATGCGGGTACGGGCACAGATACGCAGTATTTT. This sequence joins TRBV4-1 and TRBJ2-3, with D possibly matching TRBD2 (5 bases). This CDR3 contains 16 residues. In germline, CDR1 is MGHRA, CDR2 YSYEKL. V lost 0 bases to trimming and J lost 1 base, with 11 bases between them.

Only one count was recorded for this clonotype. This sequence may be a read error, since a much larger clone differs from it by one base. The J gene is TRBJ2-1, the V gene TRBV29-1; TRBD2 is a possible D gene (5 bases). The germline gives CDR1 SQVTM, CDR2 ANQGSEA. The CDR3 loop spans 13 amino acids. The DNA of the CDR3 is TGCAGCGTTGAAAATGAGGCGGGCCATGAGCAGTTATTC. This encodes CSVENEAGHEQLF.

The V gene is TRBV6-6, the J gene TRBJ1-1; D gene ambiguous. The CDR3 has 12 residues. Germline values: CDR1 MNHNY, CDR2 SVGAGI (reference sequence). Trimming removed 2 bases from V and 6 bases from J, with 7 bases in between. The CDR3 spells CASSYTRSEAFF. In DNA, the CDR3 is TGTGCCAGCAGTTACACCAGGTCTGAAGCTTTCTTT.

This clonotype has just a few counts. J is TRBJ2-3 and V is TRBV27; 7 bases agree with TRBD1. This CDR3 is built from 13 residues. Per germline, CDR1 MNHEY and CDR2 SMNVEV (reference sequence). The V segment lost 5 bases and the J segment 12 bases; nucleotides outside the gene matches: 11. The CDR3 protein is CASSVFRDSSQYF. CDR3 in DNA: TGTGCCAGCAGTGTTTTCCGGGACAGTTCCCAGTATTTT.

The rearrangement links TRBV7-8 to TRBJ1-5; TRBD1 agrees at 9 bases. The ends lost 6 bases at V and 4 bases at J; junction bases unmatched: 7. The CDR3 covers 15 residues. Germline V gene data show CDR1 as SGHVS and CDR2 as FQNEAQ. CDR3 coding DNA: TGTGCCAGCAGGCAGGACAGGGGTTTTAATCAGCCCCAGCATTTT. Amino acid sequence: CASRQDRGFNQPQHF.

The gene calls are TRBV11-3 and TRBJ2-1; no clear D gene. Trimming removed 4 bases at V and 7 bases at J, with 8 bases between. Germline CDR1 and CDR2: SGHNT and YENEEA. This CDR3 region has 12 residues. In DNA, the CDR3 is TGTGCCAGCAGCTCCCGGCCGAATGAGCAGTTCTTC. This sequence encodes CASSSRPNEQFF.

This clonotype was seen at least ten times. The V call is TRBV27, the J call TRBJ1-1; TRBD1 is a possible D gene (6 bases). V gave up 5 bases and J gave up 5 bases, with 18 bases separating them. CDR3 length: 15 amino acids. Germline CDR1 MNHEY, CDR2 SMNVEV (reference sequence). The CDR3 reads CASSRGTRGSTEAFF. CDR3 sequence (DNA): TGTGCCAGCAGTCGAGGAACTAGGGGGAGTACTGAAGCTTTCTTT.

This clonotype was seen many times. The CDR3 loop is CASSQVVGTDTQYF. DNA of the CDR3: TGTGCCAGCAGCCAAGTCGTAGGAACAGATACGCAGTATTTT. The J gene is TRBJ2-3, the V gene TRBV4-2; D unresolved. V was pared by 1 base and J by 3 bases, with 8 bases between. Germline CDR1 LGHNA, CDR2 YNFKEQ. The CDR3 runs 14 residues.

This clonotype came up a few times. DNA of the CDR3: TGTGCCAGCAGCTTGACGTGGCAGGGGAAAGAGACCCAGTACTTC. Translated, it gives CASSLTWQGKETQYF. This chain joins TRBV5-5 and TRBJ2-5; TRBD1 is a possible D gene (6 bases). CDR1 and CDR2 (germline): SGHKS, YYEKEE (reference sequence). Trimming cost V 1 base and J 3 bases, with 13 bases left between them. The CDR3 is made up of 15 amino acids.

This clonotype was seen many times. CDR3 nucleotides: TGTGCCAGCAGCTTGTCTTACGGAGCGTCCCAAGAGACCCAGTACTTC. Translated, it gives CASSLSYGASQETQYF. The rearrangement joins TRBV7-9 to TRBJ2-5; no firm D call. V was shortened by 3 bases and J by 1 base, with 15 bases between the two germline ends. Germline CDR1 and CDR2: SEHNR and FQNEAQ (reference sequence). CDR3 length: 16 residues. Supplemented by reference TRBV7-9 and TRBJ2-5, the full variable domain reads DTGVSQNPRHKITKRGQNVTFRCDPISEHNRLYWYRQTLGQGPEFLTYFQNEAQLEKSRLLSDRFSAERPKGSFSTLEIQRTEQGDSAMYLCASSLSYGASQETQYFGPGTRLLVL.